The rows below give T cell receptor beta chains drawn from one sample of a study of blood T cell repertoires in COVID-19. Profiling relied on immunoSEQ multiplex PCR, and the TCRdb table lists in-frame clones only, not all of them. The sample lists about 500,000 clones, 89% occurring once. The sample consisted of peripheral blood. These receptors were collected from a man in his late teens or twenties with COVID-19, enrolled during active disease. CDR3s include the opening cysteine and the closing phenylalanine or tryptophan. D genes are given only for firm matches.

>TRBJ2-1|TRBV24-1|TRBD2
CATSDAPGLAGTLNEQFF
>TRBJ2-5|TRBV19|.
CASSIERGDETQYF
>TRBJ2-3|TRBV29-1|TRBD2
CSVERGSTDTQYF
>TRBJ2-7|TRBV6-5|.
CASTPRIQIYEQYF
>TRBJ1-1|TRBV9|.
CASSVVLAGSTEAFF
>TRBJ2-2|TRBV7-7|TRBD2
CASTPAGGVTGELFF
>TRBJ1-1|TRBV11-2|.
CASSPTGGNTEAFF
>TRBJ2-7|TRBV5-1|.
CASSLETLDEQYF
>TRBJ1-5|TRBV18|.
CASSRQGDRQPQHF
>TRBJ2-2|TRBV5-1|TRBD2
CASSLLAGDSTGELFF
>TRBJ1-2|TRBV18|.
CASSPAGGGGYTF
>TRBJ1-5|TRBV14|TRBD1
CASSPETRDRRSDYSNQPQHF
>TRBJ2-1|TRBV6-6|.
CASSYSVGGGEQFF
>TRBJ2-1|TRBV7-8|.
CASSPNRFRGNEQFF
>TRBJ2-1|TRBV30|.
CAWRAGAYNEQFF
>TRBJ1-1|TRBV5-8|.
CASSLYRGATEAFF
>TRBJ2-3|TRBV20-1|TRBD1
CSASDRGRSDTQYF
>TRBJ2-7|TRBV6-5|.
CASRAGGPTYEQYF
>TRBJ1-5|TRBV5-4|.
CASSLFREIFSNQPQHF